This T cell receptor (beta chain) comes out of a study of shared clonotypes between healthy human individuals. Study context: The study drew on two women and a few men aged 18 to 49 as donors. Broader study findings: A handful of donors showed sharing of around 5% of naive CD4 clonotypes. Clonotypes shared by all four donors outscored non-shared clonotypes in generation probability.

Note on this clone: Its target is unknown.

Genomic DNA of every subset was divided equally among multiple immunoSEQ plates. Clones were read by immunoSEQ multiplex PCR, and TCRdb kept only the in-frame ones, dropping some. The sample contains 2 million to 2.5 million clones, roughly 92% of which appear only once. The TCR comes from a man younger than 30 in good health. Some clones in this sample may be carry-over from other donors' samples. The material sequenced was naive CD4+ T cells from PBMCs. Subset: CD45RA+ positively selected.

CDR3: CASKGVYNSPLHF. The CDR3 DNA is TGTGCCAGCAAAGGGGTCTATAATTCACCCCTCCACTTT. This rearrangement joins TRBV2 to TRBJ1-6; D is possibly TRBD1 (5 bases). The CDR3 contains 13 residues. The V gene's germline CDR1 is SNHLY and CDR2 FYNNEI. Trimming took off 7 bases at V and 3 bases at J, with 7 bases between the two ends.